This T cell receptor beta chain was retrieved from a study of cytomegalovirus exposure and HLA in healthy donors. Points from the study as a whole: The Asian-associated ancestry cluster reportedly had fewer N-insertions than the approximately 610-donor mean in a later analysis. Information on immune exposure was restricted to one variable (CMV serostatus).

Donors consisted of healthy bone marrow donors. This clone has just one count. The antigen is unknown. The CDR3 extends over 16 amino acids. Germline CDR1 and CDR2: GTSNPN and SVGIG (reference sequence). Trimming shortened V by 0 bases and J by 9 bases, and 20 bases separated the two germline ends. Use of 60 Vbeta and 13 Jbeta primers characterized the PCR. This table comes from immunoSEQ multiplex PCR, and its TCRdb copy is limited to in-frame clones, with some not included. The table has 85,000 to 120,000 clones, 65% to 80% seen once; the top ten hold about 3.6%. Input material: PBMCs. The V and J genes are TRBV30 and TRBJ1-4; perhaps TRBD1 as D (5 bases). This receptor was identified in a man aged 55-75 years in good health and CMV-seronegative. The CDR3 coding sequence is TGTGCCTGGAGTGTGTGGCAGGGCGTAGGTTCGCAAAAACTGTTTTTT. Translation gives CAWSVWQGVGSQKLFF.